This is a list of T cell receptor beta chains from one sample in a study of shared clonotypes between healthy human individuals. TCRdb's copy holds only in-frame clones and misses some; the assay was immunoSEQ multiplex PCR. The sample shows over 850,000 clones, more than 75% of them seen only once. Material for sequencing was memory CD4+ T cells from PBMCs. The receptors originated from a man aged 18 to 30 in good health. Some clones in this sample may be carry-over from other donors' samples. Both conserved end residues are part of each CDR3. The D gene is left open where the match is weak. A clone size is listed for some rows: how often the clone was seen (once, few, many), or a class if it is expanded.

CDR3 DNA: TGTGCCAGCAGCTTAGCACGGGACAGGGGTCTAGAGACCCAGTACTTC
CDR3 protein: CASSLARDRGLETQYF
V gene: TRBV7-8
D gene: TRBD1
clone size: .
J gene: TRBJ2-5

CDR3 DNA: TGTGCCAGCAGCACGCGGGAGCAGGGGGACACTGAAGCTTTCTTT
CDR3 protein: CASSTREQGDTEAFF
V gene: TRBV5-4
D gene: TRBD1
clone size: few
J gene: TRBJ1-1

CDR3 DNA: TGTGCCACCAGCAGACCCGCCGGAGATGAGCAGTTCTTC
CDR3 protein: CATSRPAGDEQFF
V gene: TRBV15
D gene: .
clone size: .
J gene: TRBJ2-1

CDR3 DNA: TGTGCCAGCAGGGGGACAGGGGAAGGTGGCTACACCTTC
CDR3 protein: CASRGTGEGGYTF
V gene: TRBV2
D gene: TRBD1
clone size: .
J gene: TRBJ1-2

CDR3 DNA: TGTGCCAGCAGTCCTTTCTTAGGGTTGGATACGCAGTATTTT
CDR3 protein: CASSPFLGLDTQYF
V gene: TRBV6-5
D gene: .
clone size: .
J gene: TRBJ2-3

CDR3 DNA: TGTGCCAGCAGTGAAGGGGGCGGAGCCTACGAGCAGTACTTC
CDR3 protein: CASSEGGGAYEQYF
V gene: TRBV6-1
D gene: .
clone size: once
J gene: TRBJ2-7

CDR3 DNA: TGCGCCAGCAGCTTGGTAGCGGGGAGCTCCTACGAGCAGTACTTC
CDR3 protein: CASSLVAGSSYEQYF
V gene: TRBV5-1
D gene: TRBD2
clone size: .
J gene: TRBJ2-7

CDR3 DNA: TGTGCCAGCAGCCGGACAGCTCTCGGCTCACCCCTCCACTTT
CDR3 protein: CASSRTALGSPLHF
V gene: TRBV7-9
D gene: .
clone size: .
J gene: TRBJ1-6

CDR3 DNA: TGTGCCTGGAGTGTATTTCCCGAGCAGTACTTC
CDR3 protein: CAWSVFPEQYF
V gene: TRBV30
D gene: .
clone size: .
J gene: TRBJ2-7

CDR3 DNA: TGTGCCAGCAGCTTAGAGGTCAGCGGTTTGGAGACCCAGTACTTC
CDR3 protein: CASSLEVSGLETQYF
V gene: TRBV7-2
D gene: .
clone size: .
J gene: TRBJ2-5

CDR3 DNA: TGTGCCAGCAGCTGGTTGGTAGCGGGAGGATCGAGCTCCTACAATGAGCAGTTCTTC
CDR3 protein: CASSWLVAGGSSSYNEQFF
V gene: TRBV11-2
D gene: TRBD2
clone size: .
J gene: TRBJ2-1

CDR3 DNA: TGTGCCAGCAGTCTGGAGGGCTACACCTTC
CDR3 protein: CASSLEGYTF
V gene: TRBV28
D gene: .
clone size: .
J gene: TRBJ1-2

CDR3 DNA: TGTGCCAGCTCGCCGATACTAGCGGTTAGCACAGATACGCAGTATTTT
CDR3 protein: CASSPILAVSTDTQYF
V gene: TRBV18
D gene: TRBD2
clone size: .
J gene: TRBJ2-3

CDR3 DNA: TGTGCCATCAGCTTGGGGGGAGAGACCCAGTACTTC
CDR3 protein: CAISLGGETQYF
V gene: TRBV10-3
D gene: .
clone size: .
J gene: TRBJ2-5

CDR3 DNA: TGTGCCAGCAGCTTATGGGACGGGGTTGGCTACACCTTC
CDR3 protein: CASSLWDGVGYTF
V gene: TRBV7-2
D gene: .
clone size: .
J gene: TRBJ1-2